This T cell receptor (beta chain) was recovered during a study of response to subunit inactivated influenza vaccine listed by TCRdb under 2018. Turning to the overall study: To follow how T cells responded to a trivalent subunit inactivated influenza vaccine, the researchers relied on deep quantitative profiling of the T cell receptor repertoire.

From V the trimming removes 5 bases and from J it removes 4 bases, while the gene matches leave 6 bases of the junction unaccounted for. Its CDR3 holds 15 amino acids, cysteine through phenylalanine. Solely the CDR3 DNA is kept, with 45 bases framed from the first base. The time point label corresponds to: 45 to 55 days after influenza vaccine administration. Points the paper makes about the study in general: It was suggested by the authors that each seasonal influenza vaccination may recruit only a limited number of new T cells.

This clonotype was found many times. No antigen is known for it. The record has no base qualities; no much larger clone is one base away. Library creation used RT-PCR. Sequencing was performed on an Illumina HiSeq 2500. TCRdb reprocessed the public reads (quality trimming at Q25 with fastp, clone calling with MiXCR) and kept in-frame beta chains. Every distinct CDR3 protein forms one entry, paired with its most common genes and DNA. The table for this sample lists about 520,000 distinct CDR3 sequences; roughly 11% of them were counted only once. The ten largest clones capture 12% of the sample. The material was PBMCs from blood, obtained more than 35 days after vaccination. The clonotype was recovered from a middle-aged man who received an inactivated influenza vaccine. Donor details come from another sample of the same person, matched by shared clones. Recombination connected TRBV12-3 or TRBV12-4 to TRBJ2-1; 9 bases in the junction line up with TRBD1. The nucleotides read TGTGCCAGCAGTCGACCGGGACAGGGTTACAATGAGCAGTTCTTC. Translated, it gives CASSRPGQGYNEQFF.